Listed below are T cell receptor beta chains from one sample, sequenced in a study of shared clonotypes between healthy human individuals. The assay was immunoSEQ multiplex PCR, and TCRdb's table has in-frame clones only and misses some. The sample lists millions of clones; more than 80% were seen once. The sample consisted of naive CD4+ T cells sorted from blood. Receptors originate from a man between 18 and 35 years old in good health. Each CDR3 is given with its conserved first and last residue. Each record gives: V gene, clone size, J gene, D gene, CDR3 DNA, CDR3 protein. A D gene is named only where the DNA matches it firmly. Rows may omit the clone size; those that give it use once, few, many or a size class.

>TRBV5-1|-|TRBJ2-5|-
TGCGCCAGCAGCTTGGCTCGTTCTGGGCCAGAGACCCAGTACTTC
CASSLARSGPETQYF
>TRBV7-2|-|TRBJ1-3|-
TGTGCCAGCAGCTTAGTAGGGGGAGAGGTCGGAAACACCATATATTTT
CASSLVGGEVGNTIYF
>TRBV6-5|-|TRBJ2-3|-
TGTGCCAGCAGCCAAGTGGGGGGTGCAGATACGCAGTATTTT
CASSQVGGADTQYF
>TRBV6-6|-|TRBJ1-3|TRBD1
TGTGCCAGCAGACAGGGGTTTATCAACTCTGGAAACACCATATATTTT
CASRQGFINSGNTIYF
>TRBV15|-|TRBJ1-5|-
TGTGCCACCAGCAGAGATGACTCCGAACGGCCCCAGCATTTT
CATSRDDSERPQHF
>TRBV11-2|-|TRBJ2-3|TRBD2
TGTGCCAGCAGCTTAGTGCGGGAGAGGCAGTATTTT
CASSLVRERQYF
>TRBV4-1|-|TRBJ2-6|-
TGCGCCAGCAGCCAAGCAGAAACTTCTGGGGCCAACGTCCTGACTTTC
CASSQAETSGANVLTF
>TRBV14|-|TRBJ1-1|TRBD1
TGTGCCAGCAGCCCTTTTCTGGGACAGGGTCTCACTGAAGCTTTCTTT
CASSPFLGQGLTEAFF
>TRBV2|-|TRBJ2-7|TRBD1
TGTGCCAGCAGGCCCAGGACAGGGGTCGACGAGCAGTACTTC
CASRPRTGVDEQYF
>TRBV28|-|TRBJ1-1|-
TGTGCCAGCAGTCGAAGGAACGGGATGAACACTGAAGCTTTCTTT
CASSRRNGMNTEAFF
>TRBV2|-|TRBJ2-5|-
TGTGCCAGCAGTCCTTTCCCCCCGGGTCGCGGCCCCAGACAAGAGACCCAGTACTTC
CASSPFPPGRGPRQETQYF
>TRBV15|-|TRBJ2-7|-
TGTGCCACCAGCAGAGATCCGAGCTTCGGTGAGCAGTACTTC
CATSRDPSFGEQYF
>TRBV6-5|-|TRBJ1-4|-
TGTGCCAGCAGGGGGAGAGAAAAACTGTTTTTT
CASRGREKLFF
>TRBV4-2|once|TRBJ1-2|-
TGTGCCAGCAGCCTCACCCCCAGGGACAACTATGGCTACACCTTC
CASSLTPRDNYGYTF
>TRBV10-1|-|TRBJ1-5|-
TGCGCCAGCAGTAACGGGATCAATAGCAATCAGCCCCAGCATTTT
CASSNGINSNQPQHF
>TRBV7-2|-|TRBJ2-4|TRBD1
TGTGCCAGCAGCTTAGCGGGACAGGGGTTCATTCAGTACTTC
CASSLAGQGFIQYF
>TRBV4-2|-|TRBJ2-1|-
TGTGCCAGCAGCCAAGTGGGGGGGCCCTACAATGAGCAGTTCTTC
CASSQVGGPYNEQFF
>TRBV19|-|TRBJ2-7|-
TGTGCCAGTAGTGAGGGTAGCGAGCAGTACTTC
CASSEGSEQYF
>TRBV9|-|TRBJ2-6|-
TGTGCCAGCAGCGTAGATGTTAGTACCTCTGGGGCCAACGTCCTGACTTTC
CASSVDVSTSGANVLTF
>TRBV5-4|once|TRBJ2-5|-
TGTGCCAGCAGAGTGTCCGGGGCTCGGGAGACCCAGTACTTC
CASRVSGARETQYF
>TRBV7-9|-|TRBJ2-2|-
TGTGCCAGCAGCCAAGCACAGGGCCCCGGGGAGCTGTTTTTT
CASSQAQGPGELFF
>TRBV10-2|-|TRBJ2-1|TRBD2
TGCGCCAGCAGTTTTAGCGGGAGGCCCTCCAATGAGCAGTTCTTC
CASSFSGRPSNEQFF
>TRBV27|once|TRBJ2-3|TRBD2
TGTGCCAGCGGGTCGAGCGCCGGGGGGGCTTCAGCTACGCAGTATTTT
CASGSSAGGASATQYF
>TRBV7-9|-|TRBJ1-5|-
TGTGCCAGCACCCTTTCGGGGGGGGGTCAGCCCCAGCATTTT
CASTLSGGGQPQHF
>TRBV5-1|-|TRBJ2-3|-
TGCGCCAGCAGCTTGGATGGGGGACCCGATACGCAGTATTTT
CASSLDGGPDTQYF
>TRBV19|-|TRBJ2-7|-
TGTGCCAGTAGTATAGTCGGGACGGCCTACTCCTACGAGCAGTACTTC
CASSIVGTAYSYEQYF
>TRBV18|-|TRBJ1-2|TRBD1
TGTGCCAGCTCACGGGGACAGGCTTATGGCTACACCTTC
CASSRGQAYGYTF
>TRBV2|-|TRBJ1-5|-
TGTGCCAGCAGGGGGCGGACTAGCAATCAGCCCCAGCATTTT
CASRGRTSNQPQHF
>TRBV5-8|-|TRBJ1-2|-
TGTGCCAGCAGCTTGGACAGGATGGGTGGCTACACCTTC
CASSLDRMGGYTF
>TRBV5-1|-|TRBJ1-1|-
TGCGCCAGCAGCTCTACAGGGTTGTGGAACACTGAAGCTTTCTTT
CASSSTGLWNTEAFF
>TRBV7-2|-|TRBJ2-5|TRBD1
TGTGCCAGCAGCTTTCGACAGGGTACGGTTTGGGAGACCCAGTACTTC
CASSFRQGTVWETQYF
>TRBV2|-|TRBJ2-5|TRBD1
TGTGCCAGCAGAGGACAGGGGGAGACCCAGTACTTC
CASRGQGETQYF
>TRBV27|-|TRBJ2-3|-
TGTGCCAGCAGTTTGCGGCAGGGCACCACAGATACGCAGTATTTT
CASSLRQGTTDTQYF
>TRBV30|-|TRBJ2-7|TRBD2
TGTGCCTGGAGTGGGGCTAGCGGGTTCTACGAGCAGTACTTC
CAWSGASGFYEQYF
>TRBV29-1|-|TRBJ2-5|-
TGCAGCGTTCACAGGGTGCTGGAGACCCAGTACTTC
CSVHRVLETQYF
>TRBV19|-|TRBJ1-2|-
TGTGCCAGTAGTCTACAGGATCCTAACTATGGCTACACCTTC
CASSLQDPNYGYTF
>TRBV19|-|TRBJ2-1|-
TGTGCCAGTAGAAGTTCGGCGGGAGAGCAGTTCTTC
CASRSSAGEQFF
>TRBV5-1|-|TRBJ2-6|TRBD1
TGCGCCAGCAGCTTTACGGGACAGGGGATCCCCTCTGGGGCCAACGTCCTGACTTTC
CASSFTGQGIPSGANVLTF
>TRBV5-6|-|TRBJ1-2|-
TGTGCCAGCAGCTCCCGACAGACCTATGGCTACACCTTC
CASSSRQTYGYTF
>TRBV6-5|-|TRBJ2-3|-
TGTGCCAGCAGTTCCATGGGTCGTCTCAGGGATACGCAGTATTTT
CASSSMGRLRDTQYF
>TRBV5-1|-|TRBJ1-5|-
TGCGCCAGCAGCCGGGACGGTGATAATCAGCCCCAGCATTTT
CASSRDGDNQPQHF
>TRBV5-5|-|TRBJ2-1|TRBD2
TGTGCCAGCAGCTTAGGGTTCATCGGTAGCGGGAATTACAATGAGCAGTTCTTC
CASSLGFIGSGNYNEQFF
>TRBV29-1|-|TRBJ2-3|-
TGCAGCGCCGACAGAGACCACACAGATACGCAGTATTTT
CSADRDHTDTQYF
>TRBV4-1|-|TRBJ1-1|-
TGCGCCAGCACTAGGGGGAACACTGAAGCTTTCTTT
CASTRGNTEAFF
>TRBV5-1|-|TRBJ1-4|TRBD1
TGCGCCAGCAGCCCCGGGACAGTTCGAACTAATGAAAAACTGTTTTTT
CASSPGTVRTNEKLFF
>TRBV28|-|TRBJ1-5|-
TGTGCCATCATGAGGGGCAATCAGCCCCAGCATTTT
CAIMRGNQPQHF
>TRBV28|-|TRBJ1-5|TRBD1
TGTGCCAGCAGTTTAGGGACAGGGGGTCAGCCCCAGCATTTT
CASSLGTGGQPQHF
>TRBV10-3|-|TRBJ1-2|-
TGTGCCATCAGTGAGTGGCCAGCGTATGGCTACACCTTC
CAISEWPAYGYTF
>TRBV6-6|-|TRBJ2-7|-
TGTGCCAGCAGTTACGCATCCCAGGGTCTAGTCGAGCAGTACTTC
CASSYASQGLVEQYF
>TRBV7-9|-|TRBJ2-5|-
TGTGCCAGCAGCCCAGACGTCGTGGAGACCCAGTACTTC
CASSPDVVETQYF
>TRBV6-1|-|TRBJ2-7|-
TGTGCCAGCAGCTACCGACGGGGTTTTGAAGAGCAGTACTTC
CASSYRRGFEEQYF
>TRBV28|-|TRBJ2-7|-
TGTGCCAGCAACTCAGGGGGGGGGACCTCCTACGAGCAGTACTTC
CASNSGGGTSYEQYF
>TRBV6-6|-|TRBJ2-6|-
TGTGCCAGCAGTTCCAGGGGTTCTGGGGCCAACGTCCTGACTTTC
CASSSRGSGANVLTF
>TRBV9|-|TRBJ1-2|TRBD1
TGTGCCAGCACAATGGGACAGGGAAACTATGGCTACACCTTC
CASTMGQGNYGYTF
>TRBV6-6|once|TRBJ2-2|TRBD2
TGTGCCAGCAGTCGAACTAGCGGCCACACCGGGGAGCTGTTTTTT
CASSRTSGHTGELFF
>TRBV6-6|-|TRBJ2-5|TRBD1
TGTGCCAGCAGCCGGACGACAGGGCTCCGAGAGACCCAGTACTTC
CASSRTTGLRETQYF
>TRBV5-4|-|TRBJ2-4|TRBD1
TGTGCCAGCAGCTCGCAGACAGGGTCGAACATTCAGTACTTC
CASSSQTGSNIQYF